These 28 T cell receptor beta chains were sequenced from one sample in a study of T cells in Graves' hyperthyroidism and ophthalmopathy. TCR beta CDR3 region amplification was performed from RNA transcripts. During a first-round RT-PCR of the TCR CDR3, the HTBI primer set was used. TCRdb ran MiXCR on the multiplex PCR reads and lists one entry per CDR3 protein. Counted here are a few hundred thousand distinct CDR3 sequences, over 35% occurring once; the ten biggest clones make up about 43%. The source material was peripheral blood or thyroid tissue (not recorded which). These receptors came from an adult woman with Graves' disease, either hyperthyroidism or ophthalmopathy (not recorded which).

This rearrangement joins TRBV7-2 to TRBJ1-5; a weak D match, TRBD1 (6 bases). Trimming cost V 5 bases and J 6 bases, with 14 bases left between them. The CDR3 is 14 amino acids. Germline V gene sequence: CDR1 SGHTA, CDR2 FQGNSA. The CDR3 DNA is TGTGCCAGCAGCATTCAACTACAGGGTCAGCCCCAGCATTTT. Translation: CASSIQLQGQPQHF.

This clonotype was observed a handful of times. The chain uses TRBV7-8 and TRBJ1-2, with D perhaps TRBD1 (5 bases). Between the trimmed V and J ends, which lost 1 base and 8 bases, there was a span of 11 bases. The germline V gene has CDR1 SGHVS and CDR2 FQNEAQ. The CDR3 is 13 residues long. CDR3 protein: CASSLGRQGGYTF. CDR3 coding DNA: TGTGCCAGCAGCTTAGGTCGGCAGGGCGGCTACACCTTC.

This clonotype was detected many times. V usage is TRBV11-2 and J usage is TRBJ1-4, with TRBD1 matching over 9 bases. V was clipped by 5 bases and J by 5 bases; unmatched bases: 6. The CDR3 has 15 residues. The germline V gene has CDR1 SGHAT and CDR2 FQNNGV. The CDR3 DNA is TGTGCCAGCAGCGATGGGACAGGGAGGAATGAAAAACTGTTTTTT. Translating it yields CASSDGTGRNEKLFF.

The rearrangement joins TRBV29-1 to TRBJ1-4; no clear D. The germline V gene has CDR1 SQVTM and CDR2 ANQGSEA. The ends were cut back, 7 bases at V and 8 bases at J, with 17 bases in the middle. This CDR3 is built from 13 residues. The CDR3 loop is CSACGVGKEKLFF. The CDR3 DNA sequence: TGCAGCGCTTGCGGGGTAGGGAAAGAAAAACTGTTTTTT.

V gene TRBV7-9 combines with J gene TRBJ1-1; a possible D gene is TRBD1 (6 bases). There are 15 residues in the CDR3. V was cut by 5 bases and J by 6 bases, with 19 bases left in between. Germline V lookup: CDR1 SEHNR, CDR2 FQNEAQ (reference sequence). The CDR3 DNA follows: TGTGCCAGCAGCACTACCGGGACACCCAATGCTGAAGCTTTCTTT. This encodes CASSTTGTPNAEAFF.

This clonotype was seen many times. The V call is TRBV5-1, the J call TRBJ2-5, with D perhaps matching TRBD1 (6 bases). V lost 2 bases and J 2 bases, leaving 10 bases between the germline ends. This CDR3 is 14 amino acids long. Germline CDR1 SGHRS, CDR2 YFSETQ. The CDR3 spells CASSFSGEQETQYF. CDR3 in DNA: TGCGCCAGCAGCTTCTCAGGGGAACAAGAGACCCAGTACTTC.

In regard to this clonotype: This may be a read error: a much more frequent sequence differs by one nucleotide. The chain employs TRBV5-1 and TRBJ2-5; 7 bases match TRBD2. This CDR3 region has 19 residues. The germline V gene encodes CDR1 SGHRS and CDR2 YFSETQ. The CDR3 reads CASSLEGLPPWTRRETQSF. Written as DNA, the CDR3 is TGCGCCAGCAGCCTAGAGGGCCTCCCACCCTGGACTAGACGAGAGACCCAGTCCTTC.

The V call is TRBV7-2, the J call TRBJ1-2; weak D call: TRBD1 (6 bases). V was shortened by 5 bases and J by 5 bases, with 24 bases between the two germline ends. Per the germline V gene, CDR1 is SGHTA and CDR2 is FQGNSA. The CDR3 loop spans 17 amino acids. The CDR3 region has the DNA TGTGCCAGCAGCGTACCAGCCGACCTAGGACAGTATTATGGCTACACCTTC. Residues: CASSVPADLGQYYGYTF.

This clonotype was seen ten or more times. The chain carries TRBV20-1 and TRBJ1-1; tentatively, D is TRBD1 (5 bases). V shed 0 bases and J shed 7 bases, with 12 bases lying between them. CDR3 length: 13 residues. From germline, CDR1 is DFQATT and CDR2 SNEGSKA (reference sequence). DNA for the CDR3: TGCAGTGCTAGAGATCTGATTAGGGGTGAAGCTTTCTTT. The encoded protein is CSARDLIRGEAFF.

On this clonotype: The missing conserved phenylalanine or tryptophan at the end of this CDR3 makes a read error likely. The chain links TRBV10-3 to TRBJ1-1; 9 bases fit TRBD1. There are 13 residues in the CDR3. The germline V gene encodes CDR1 ENHRY and CDR2 SYGVKD. The junction had 1 base not matched to a gene; V was cut back by 5 bases and J by 3 bases. The CDR3, as DNA: TGTGCCATCAGTAGACAGGGGGACACTGAAGCTTTCCTT. Translation gives CAISRQGDTEAFL.

The chain couples TRBV24-1 to TRBJ2-5, with TRBD2 identical over 10 bases. This CDR3 region has 17 residues. The V gene end was trimmed by 5 bases and the J gene end by 2 bases; junction bases not matched to a gene: 10. Looked up from germline, CDR1 is KGHDR and CDR2 is SFDVKD. CDR3 amino acids: CATSAREASGRQETQYF. The DNA for the CDR3 is TGTGCCACCAGTGCTAGAGAGGCTAGCGGGAGACAAGAGACCCAGTACTTC.

This clonotype was recorded once. One end of the junction is discordant with germline, which a read error may explain. V gene TRBV7-6 combines with J gene TRBJ1-3; D gene ambiguous. The CDR3 extends over 11 amino acids. The V gene's germline CDR1 is SGHVS and CDR2 FNYEAQ. CDR3 DNA sequence: TGTGCCAGCAGCTCCCGGTCCAACCGCGATTTT. Protein sequence: CASSSRSNRDF. Full variable domain (missing parts from reference TRBV7-6 and TRBJ1-3): GAGVSQSPRYKVTKRGQDVALRCDPISGHVSLYWYRQALGQGPEFLTYFNYEAQQDKSGLPNDRFSAERPEGSISTLTIQRTEQRDSAMYRCASSSRSNRDFGEGSWLTVV.

The gene calls are TRBV25-1 and TRBJ1-1; 8 bases are a match to TRBD1. Germline-derived CDR1 and CDR2 are MGHDK and SYGVNS. CDR3 size: 13 residues. Trimming at V came to 8 bases and at J to 4 bases, leaving 6 bases not matched to a gene. The CDR3 protein is CASVPGQVTEAFF. The CDR3 coding sequence is TGTGCCAGCGTCCCGGGACAGGTCACTGAAGCTTTCTTT.

There are a few counts of this clonotype. The chain uses TRBV7-9 and TRBJ2-7, with D possibly matching TRBD1 (6 bases). V lost 6 bases and J 2 bases, leaving 17 bases between the germline ends. The CDR3 totals 15 residues. The V gene's germline CDR1 is SEHNR and CDR2 FQNEAQ (reference sequence). CDR3 nucleotides: TGTGCCAGCAGTGCCAATACAGGGATAGCCTACGAGCAGTACTTC. Translating gives CASSANTGIAYEQYF.

This clonotype was counted many times. The J gene is TRBJ2-7, the V gene TRBV12-3 or TRBV12-4; D may be TRBD2 (6 bases). V was pared by 3 bases and J by 3 bases, with 12 bases between. There are 14 residues in the CDR3. The CDR3, as DNA: TGTGCCAGCAGTTTGTCCGGGAGAGGCTACGAGCAGTACTTC. Its protein is CASSLSGRGYEQYF.

This clonotype has at least ten counts. This chain connects TRBV7-9 to TRBJ1-1; D unclear. The CDR3 covers 14 residues. Germline V gives CDR1 SEHNR, CDR2 FQNEAQ (reference sequence). The V gene lost 3 bases and the J gene lost 8 bases, with 16 bases spanning the gap. DNA of the CDR3: TGTGCCAGCAGCTTTGGACGGATGGGCCAAGAAGCTTTCTTT. Its translation is CASSFGRMGQEAFF.

At least ten counts were recorded for this clonotype. CDR3 region: CASSLGGMYGYTF. DNA of the CDR3: TGTGCCAGCAGCTTAGGAGGGATGTATGGCTACACCTTC. The rearrangement links TRBV11-2 to TRBJ1-2; no reliable D call. This CDR3 has 13 amino acids. The V end lost 1 base, the J end lost 5 bases, and 8 bases lay between the germline ends. The germline CDR1 and CDR2 sequences are SGHAT and FQNNGV.

The chain is built from TRBV28 and TRBJ2-7; either TRBD1 or TRBD2 may supply D (5 bases each). V lost 11 bases and J lost 6, with 11 bases in between. Germline V gives CDR1 MDHEN, CDR2 SYDVKM. The length of the CDR3 is 10 residues. The CDR3 loop reads CASGRGEQYF. CDR3 nucleotide sequence: TGTGCCTCGGGAAGGGGCGAGCAGTACTTC. Full variable domain (rest looked up from reference TRBV28 and TRBJ2-7): DVKVTQSSRYLVKRTGEKVFLECVQDMDHENMFWYRQDPGLGLRLIYFSYDVKMKEKGDIPEGYSVSREKKERFSLILESASTNQTSMYLCASGRGEQYFGPGTRLTVT.

This clonotype was seen only a few times. The genes are TRBV7-2 and TRBJ2-7, with D possibly being TRBD2 (7 bases). CDR1 is SGHTA and CDR2 is FQGNSA in the germline V gene. Trimming removed 4 bases at V and 2 bases at J, with 12 bases between. This CDR3 comprises 14 residues. The CDR3 loop is CASSSVGGAYEQYF. CDR3 DNA: TGTGCCAGCAGCTCCGTAGGGGGGGCCTACGAGCAGTACTTC.

At least ten counts were recorded for this clonotype. This chain joins TRBV12-3 or TRBV12-4 and TRBJ1-5; weak D call: TRBD1 (6 bases). Trimming stripped 7 bases from V and 10 bases from J, with 17 bases between. This CDR3 is 13 amino acids long. CDR3 coding DNA: TGTGCCAGCACCCTCGAGGGGGGTGGTCCCCAGCATTTT. Translating it yields CASTLEGGGPQHF.

This clonotype came up a few times. The rearrangement joins TRBV29-1 to TRBJ2-5, with D unclear. V was cut by 6 bases and J by 9 bases, with 14 bases left in between. Germline CDR1 reads SQVTM; CDR2 reads ANQGSEA. The CDR3 spans 11 residues. The CDR3 reads CSVGPQSAQYF. The CDR3 bases are TGCAGCGTGGGCCCCCAGTCGGCCCAGTACTTC. Full variable domain (missing parts from reference TRBV29-1 and TRBJ2-5): SAVISQKPSRDICQRGTSLTIQCQVDSQVTMMFWYRQQPGQSLTLIATANQGSEATYESGFVIDKFPISRPNLTFSTLTVSNMSPEDSSIYLCSVGPQSAQYFGPGTRLLVL.

The CDR3 here is CSAREPGRRGETQYF. CDR3 nucleotide sequence: TGCAGTGCTAGAGAACCGGGACGCCGAGGGGAGACCCAGTACTTC. The chain joins TRBV20-1 to TRBJ2-5, with D perhaps being TRBD1 or TRBD2 (5 bases each). This CDR3 contains 15 residues. Trimming stripped 0 bases from V and 5 bases from J, with 16 bases between. Germline V gene sequence: CDR1 DFQATT, CDR2 SNEGSKA (reference sequence).

This clonotype was observed at least ten times. CDR3 DNA sequence: TGTGCCAGCAGTCCCGGGGCTAGCAATCAGCCCCAGCATTTT. Translation: CASSPGASNQPQHF. The rearrangement links TRBV7-6 to TRBJ1-5; tentatively, D is TRBD1 (5 bases). Germline assignment: CDR1 SGHVS and CDR2 FNYEAQ. The CDR3 spans 14 residues. V dropped 6 bases and J dropped 0 bases, with 9 bases sitting between them.

This clonotype has just a few counts. The rearrangement uses TRBV2 and TRBJ1-5, with a weak D call TRBD1 (6 bases). The CDR3 totals 13 residues. The germline V and J ends were trimmed by 8 bases and 3 bases, with 11 bases remaining between them. Germline assignment: CDR1 SNHLY and CDR2 FYNNEI. The CDR3 region has the DNA TGTGCCAGCTCCGGACAGTACAATCAGCCCCAGCATTTT. Translated, it gives CASSGQYNQPQHF.

CDR3 nucleotides: TGCAGTGCTAGGGACGGGCGCGCTAGCGGGAGAATGGAGACCCAGTACTTC. Translated, it gives CSARDGRASGRMETQYF. The chain employs TRBV20-1 and TRBJ2-5; TRBD2 matches at 10 bases. The V gene's germline CDR1 is DFQATT and CDR2 SNEGSKA (reference sequence). J was trimmed by 5 bases and V by 3 bases; bases with no gene match: 15. The CDR3 runs to 17 residues.

The table lists this clonotype with a few counts. The chain uses TRBV10-3 and TRBJ2-7; 8 nucleotides agree with TRBD2. This CDR3 comprises 16 residues. Germline V gene data show CDR1 as ENHRY and CDR2 as SYGVKD. V lost 4 bases, J lost 0 bases, and 8 bases stayed unmatched. CDR3 nucleotide sequence: TGTGCCATCAGTGGGTCCGGGAGGGAGAGCTCCTACGAGCAGTACTTC. Protein sequence: CAISGSGRESSYEQYF.

The V gene is TRBV2, the J gene TRBJ1-6, with D hard to call. From germline, CDR1 is SNHLY and CDR2 FYNNEI. CDR3 length: 13 residues. Trimming pared 6 bases from V and 0 bases from J, leaving 3 bases between. CDR3 in DNA: TGTGCCAGCAGGAACTCCTATAATTCACCCCTCCACTTT. Its protein product is CASRNSYNSPLHF. The full variable domain, in which reference TRBV2 and TRBJ1-6 provide the parts outside the CDR3, is EPEVTQTPSHQVTQMGQEVILRCVPISNHLYFYWYRQILGQKVEFLVSFYNNEISEKSEIFDDQFSVERPDGSNFTLKIRSTKLEDSAMYFCASRNSYNSPLHFGNGTRLTVT.

This clonotype was picked up many times. The V call is TRBV10-3, the J call TRBJ2-5, with 8 bases fitting TRBD2. There are 16 residues in the CDR3. Trimming at V came to 4 bases and at J to 3 bases, leaving 10 bases not matched to a gene. Germline CDR1 and CDR2: ENHRY and SYGVKD. Here the CDR3 reads CAISGGGGTSEETQYF. The CDR3 nucleotides are TGTGCCATCAGTGGAGGCGGGGGGACATCGGAAGAGACCCAGTACTTC.